The 15 T cell receptor beta chains given below trace back to one sample, sequenced in a study of PD-1 blockade in classical Hodgkin lymphoma. Exposure to brentuximab vedotin varied, and each patient had relapsed following autologous stem cell transplantation. Assay used: immunoSEQ multiplex PCR; TCRdb lists only in-frame clones, some missing. The sample has approximately 17,000 clones; around 80% are singletons. The input for sequencing was peripheral blood mononuclear cells (PBMCs), taken before the second cycle of nivolumab. The receptors originated from a human donor with classical Hodgkin lymphoma.

The V and J genes are TRBV27 and TRBJ2-2; 7 nucleotides align to TRBD2. Germline trimming cut 5 bases from V and 6 bases from J; bases unmatched to any gene: 6. The CDR3 has 14 residues. Germline-derived CDR1 and CDR2 are MNHEY and SMNVEV (reference sequence). CDR3 sequence (DNA): TGTGCCAGCAGTCTGACTAGCTCGTCCGGGGAGCTGTTTTTT. It encodes CASSLTSSSGELFF.

The chain uses TRBV30 and TRBJ1-1; no clear D gene. The CDR3 extends over 11 amino acids. V gave up 5 bases and J gave up 3 bases, with 7 bases separating them. Germline V gene data show CDR1 as GTSNPN and CDR2 as SVGIG (reference sequence). The CDR3 spells CAWSEDTEAFF. Here the CDR3 DNA reads TGTGCCTGGTCCGAGGACACTGAAGCTTTCTTT.

The genes are TRBV6-6 and TRBJ2-7; the D gene is possibly TRBD2 (7 bases). Trimming took 4 bases from V and 4 from J, leaving 20 bases between them. CDR1 MNHNY and CDR2 SVGAGI come from the germline V gene (reference sequence). The CDR3 runs 16 residues. The CDR3 protein is CASSFLGGRVAYEQYF. Written as DNA, the CDR3 is TGTGCCAGCAGTTTCCTGGGGGGGCGCGTTGCATACGAGCAGTACTTC.

The gene calls are TRBV7-2 and TRBJ2-7; no definite D call. Germline V gene sequence: CDR1 SGHTA, CDR2 FQGNSA. V lost 0 bases and J 3 bases, leaving 6 bases between the germline ends. The CDR3 is 13 amino acids. CDR3 sequence: CASSLAGDYEQYF. The CDR3 coding sequence is TGTGCCAGCAGCTTAGCCGGCGACTACGAGCAGTACTTC.

The chain has TRBV5-1 and TRBJ2-1; D is perhaps TRBD1 (6 bases). The V gene lost 1 base and the J gene lost 1 base, with 15 bases spanning the gap. The CDR3 runs 17 residues. Per the germline V gene, CDR1 is SGHRS and CDR2 is YFSETQ. The CDR3 DNA is TGCGCCAGCAGCTTGACCCGGACAGCCCTATCCTACAATGAGCAGTTCTTC. It yields the protein CASSLTRTALSYNEQFF.

This chain connects TRBV27 to TRBJ1-5; D is ambiguous. The germline V and J ends were trimmed by 6 bases and 2 bases, with 14 bases remaining between them. In germline, CDR1 is MNHEY, CDR2 SMNVEV (reference sequence). There are 15 residues in the CDR3. CDR3 coding DNA: TGTGCCAGCAGCCAGAACTCCGGGGGCAATCAGCCCCAGCATTTT. It translates to CASSQNSGGNQPQHF.

The chain joins TRBV4-1 to TRBJ1-4; D remains ambiguous. In germline, CDR1 is MGHRA, CDR2 YSYEKL. Trimming removed 0 bases at V and 8 bases at J, with 10 bases between. The CDR3 consists of 14 residues. CDR3 loop: CASSQEYGFEKLFF. CDR3 sequence (DNA): TGCGCCAGCAGCCAAGAATATGGGTTCGAAAAACTGTTTTTT.

V and J are TRBV6-1 and TRBJ1-6; D unresolved. Germline V gene sequence: CDR1 MNHNS, CDR2 SASEGT. The V and J ends lost 6 bases and 1 base respectively, with 7 bases between them. CDR3 length: 14 residues. CDR3 bases: TGTGCCAGCAGCGCCCGATCCTATAATTCACCCCTCCACTTT. This translates into CASSARSYNSPLHF.

The chain couples TRBV7-9 to TRBJ1-2, with 9 bases identical to TRBD1. This CDR3 region has 13 residues. Germline assignment: CDR1 SEHNR and CDR2 FQNEAQ (reference sequence). The trim removed 5 bases at V and 12 bases at J, leaving 10 bases unmatched. The CDR3 loop reads CASSPTGTGKDTF. DNA for the CDR3: TGTGCCAGCAGCCCAACCGGGACAGGGAAGGACACCTTC.

Written as DNA, the CDR3 is TGTGCCAGCAGCAACCCAGAAAGGTTTCGCAGAAACTACACCTTC. Residues: CASSNPERFRRNYTF. The chain recombines TRBV9 with TRBJ1-2; no firm D call. Germline V gives CDR1 SGDLS, CDR2 YYNGEE. CDR3 length: 15 amino acids. Trimming removed 4 bases at V and 10 bases at J, with 23 bases between.

V gene TRBV6-6 combines with J gene TRBJ1-4; 7 bases line up with TRBD1. The V gene's germline CDR1 is MNHNY and CDR2 SVGAGI (reference sequence). The CDR3 totals 16 residues. Germline trimming cut 5 bases from V and 8 bases from J; bases unmatched to any gene: 14. The CDR3 DNA is TGTGCCAGCAGTCCGCAAACAGGGGTCCTTAGAGAAAAACTGTTTTTT. Protein product: CASSPQTGVLREKLFF.

The gene calls are TRBV30 and TRBJ1-3; possible D gene TRBD1, 6 bases. This CDR3 has 16 residues. CDR1 GTSNPN and CDR2 SVGIG come from the germline V gene (reference sequence). Trimming stripped 0 bases from V and 4 bases from J, with 16 bases between. The DNA of the CDR3 is TGTGCCTGGAGTGTACTGGGGGGGGCATCAGGAAACACCATATATTTT. Protein: CAWSVLGGASGNTIYF.

In nucleotides, the CDR3 is TGTGCCAGCCGACAGGGGCTTGGGACCCAGCATTTT. This sequence encodes CASRQGLGTQHF. The V call is TRBV6-6, the J call TRBJ1-5; 8 nucleotides agree with TRBD1. Germline trimming cut 8 bases from V and 11 bases from J; bases unmatched to any gene: 8. Germline CDR1 MNHNY, CDR2 SVGAGI (reference sequence). The CDR3 is 12 amino acids.

The J gene is TRBJ2-4, the V gene TRBV4-1; possibly TRBD1 for D (6 bases). This CDR3 is built from 15 residues. V was clipped by 7 bases and J by 6 bases, with 19 bases between them. The V gene's germline CDR1 is MGHRA and CDR2 YSYEKL. The chain's CDR3 is CASKITQDSSNIQYF. CDR3 in DNA: TGCGCCAGCAAAATAACCCAGGACAGCTCAAACATTCAGTACTTC.

This clone was detected once. This sequence joins TRBV27 and TRBJ2-7; no clear D gene. The length of the CDR3 is 12 residues. In germline, CDR1 is MNHEY, CDR2 SMNVEV (reference sequence). V was cut by 3 bases and J by 6 bases, with 9 bases left in between. Here the CDR3 reads CASSFLDGEQYF. The CDR3 DNA reads as TGTGCCAGCAGTTTTTTGGATGGCGAGCAGTACTTC.